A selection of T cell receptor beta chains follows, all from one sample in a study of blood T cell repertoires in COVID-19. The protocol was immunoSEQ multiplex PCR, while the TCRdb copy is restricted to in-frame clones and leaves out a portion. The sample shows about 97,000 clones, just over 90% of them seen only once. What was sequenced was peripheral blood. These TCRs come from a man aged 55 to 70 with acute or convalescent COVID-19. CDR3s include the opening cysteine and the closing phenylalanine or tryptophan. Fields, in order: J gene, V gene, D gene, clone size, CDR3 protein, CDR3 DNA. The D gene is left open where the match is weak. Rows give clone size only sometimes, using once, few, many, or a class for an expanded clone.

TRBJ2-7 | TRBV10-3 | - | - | CASTEGASYEQYF | TGTGCCTCCACGGAGGGCGCCTCCTACGAGCAGTACTTC
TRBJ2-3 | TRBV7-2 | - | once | CASSPQGSPDTQYF | TGTGCCAGCAGCCCACAGGGTTCTCCAGATACGCAGTATTTT
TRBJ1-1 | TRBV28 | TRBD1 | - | CASSSTGVVTTPEAFF | TGTGCCAGCAGCTCAACAGGGGTTGTAACCACCCCTGAAGCTTTCTTT
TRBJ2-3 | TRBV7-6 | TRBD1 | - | CASSLTGQVVTDTQYF | TGTGCCAGCAGTCTAACTGGACAGGTAGTCACAGATACGCAGTATTTT
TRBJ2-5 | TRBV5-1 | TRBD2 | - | CASSLLVLAGEETQYF | TGCGCCAGCAGCTTGTTGGTACTAGCGGGGGAGGAGACCCAGTACTTC
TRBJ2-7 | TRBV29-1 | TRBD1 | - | CSVEDYVSGTGADYEQYF | TGCAGCGTTGAAGATTATGTAAGCGGGACAGGGGCGGACTACGAGCAGTACTTC
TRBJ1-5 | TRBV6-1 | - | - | CASSELQGYQPQHF | TGTGCCAGCAGTGAACTACAGGGATATCAGCCCCAGCATTTT
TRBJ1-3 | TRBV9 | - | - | CASSATGSSGNTIYF | TGTGCCAGCAGCGCCACAGGGAGCTCTGGAAACACCATATATTTT
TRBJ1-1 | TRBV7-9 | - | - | CASSDNRDTKAFF | TGTGCCAGCAGCGACAACCGGGACACCAAAGCTTTCTTT
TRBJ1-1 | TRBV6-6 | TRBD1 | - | CASRQGANTEAFF | TGTGCCTCTAGACAGGGGGCGAACACTGAAGCTTTCTTT
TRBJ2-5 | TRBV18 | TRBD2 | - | CASSQGLAAQETQYF | TGTGCCAGCTCGCAGGGACTAGCGGCCCAAGAGACCCAGTACTTC
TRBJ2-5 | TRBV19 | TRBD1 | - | CASSINRGKETQYF | TGTGCCAGTAGTATTAACAGGGGTAAAGAGACCCAGTACTTC
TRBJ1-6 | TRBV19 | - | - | CASSIGPTDRFYSPLHF | TGTGCCAGTAGTATCGGGCCGACAGACCGGTTCTATTCACCCCTCCACTTT
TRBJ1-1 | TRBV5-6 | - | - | CASSLRLHRNTEAFF | TGTGCCAGCAGCCTAAGATTACACAGGAACACTGAAGCTTTCTTT
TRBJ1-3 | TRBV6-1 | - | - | CASSEYYSGNTIYF | TGTGCCAGCAGTGAGTATTACAGTGGAAACACCATATATTTT
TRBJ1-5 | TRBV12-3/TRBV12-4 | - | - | CASRTDSNQPQHF | TGTGCCAGCAGGACAGATAGCAATCAGCCCCAGCATTTT
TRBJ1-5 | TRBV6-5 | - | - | CASSYSSRQPQHF | TGTGCCAGCAGTTACTCGAGCAGGCAGCCCCAGCATTTT
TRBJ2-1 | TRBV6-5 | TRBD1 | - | CASRPTGGYYNEQFF | TGTGCCAGCAGACCGACAGGGGGTTACTACAATGAGCAGTTCTTC
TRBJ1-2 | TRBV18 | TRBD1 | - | CASSLGIGGDYGYTF | TGTGCCAGCTCACTCGGTATAGGGGGCGACTATGGCTACACCTTC
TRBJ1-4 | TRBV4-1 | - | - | CASSIPREANEKLFF | TGCGCCAGCAGCATACCTAGGGAGGCTAATGAAAAACTGTTTTTT
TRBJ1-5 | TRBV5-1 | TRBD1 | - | CASSSTGGQPQHF | TGCGCCAGCAGCTCGACAGGGGGTCAGCCCCAGCATTTT
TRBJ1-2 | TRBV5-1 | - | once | CASSLEGVRVGYTF | TGCGCCAGCAGCTTGGAAGGGGTGCGAGTTGGCTACACCTTC
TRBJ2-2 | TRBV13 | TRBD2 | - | CASKGLWTGELFF | TGTGCCAGCAAGGGACTATGGACCGGGGAGCTGTTTTTT
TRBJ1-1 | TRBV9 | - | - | CASSVHDGLGTEAFF | TGTGCCAGCAGCGTCCACGATGGGCTCGGCACTGAAGCTTTCTTT
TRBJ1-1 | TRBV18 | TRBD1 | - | CASSPPGDRDDAFF | TGTGCCAGCTCACCCCCAGGGGACAGAGATGATGCTTTCTTT
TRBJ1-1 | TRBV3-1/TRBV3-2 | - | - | CASSSRGWAEAFF | TGTGCCAGCAGCTCGCGAGGGTGGGCTGAAGCTTTCTTT